Presented here are 19 T cell receptor beta chains from one specimen sequenced in a study of blood T cell repertoires in COVID-19. Profiling relied on immunoSEQ multiplex PCR, and the TCRdb table lists in-frame clones only, not all of them. The sample yields under 500,000 clones, around nine tenths seen once. Sequenced: PBMCs or T cells enriched from blood (not recorded which). All receptors come from a woman aged 18-29 years with acute COVID-19.

The chain joins TRBV5-4 to TRBJ1-1; 7 positions match TRBD1. In germline, CDR1 is SGHNT, CDR2 YYREEE (reference sequence). V gave up 2 bases and J gave up 2 bases; unmatched junction bases: 6. CDR3 size: 15 residues. CDR3 DNA: TGTGCCAGCAGCTTCGGACAGGTTACTAACACTGAAGCTTTCTTT. Amino acids: CASSFGQVTNTEAFF.

This sequence joins TRBV2 and TRBJ2-7; 7 nucleotides match TRBD1. The junction had 8 bases not matched to a gene; V was cut back by 8 bases and J by 7 bases. CDR1 is SNHLY and CDR2 is FYNNEI in the germline V gene. The CDR3 totals 12 residues. The CDR3 region is CASDKTGREQYF. In nucleotides, the CDR3 is TGTGCCAGCGATAAGACAGGGAGAGAGCAGTACTTC.

The genes are TRBV21-1 and TRBJ2-1; TRBD2 was called by the table and not checked on the DNA. TRBV21-1 is given as a pseudogene. The CDR3 runs 15 residues. CDR3 region: CASRTLAWSYNEQFF. CDR3 bases: TGTGCCAGCAGAACGCTAGCTTGGTCCTACAATGAGCAGTTCTTC.

This clone is a singleton in its sample. The chain employs TRBV6-5 and TRBJ1-1; D call uncertain. CDR3 length: 11 amino acids. The V gene's germline CDR1 is MNHEY and CDR2 SVGAGI. Trimming took 11 bases from V and 4 from J, leaving 11 bases between them. The chain's CDR3 is CASRGFTEAFF. CDR3 DNA: TGTGCCTCCCGCGGGTTCACTGAAGCTTTCTTT.

With regard to this clone: Other DNA sequences within the sample encode an identical CDR3. V gene TRBV4-1 combines with J gene TRBJ1-1, with D possibly being TRBD1 (5 bases). The V end was cut by 0 bases, the J end by 4 bases, with 12 bases between. The CDR3 has 15 residues. The germline V gene encodes CDR1 MGHRA and CDR2 YSYEKL. The CDR3 DNA reads TGCGCCAGCAGCCAAGACCCAGGGTATAGCACTGAAGCTTTCTTT. Its translation is CASSQDPGYSTEAFF.

The rearrangement links TRBV19 to TRBJ2-5, with TRBD1 as a possible D gene (5 bases). CDR3 length equals 13 residues. Per germline, CDR1 LNHDA and CDR2 SQIVND (reference sequence). With 2 bases removed from V and 4 bases from J, the gap between germline ends came to 8 bases. The CDR3 protein is CASSIRGPETQYF. CDR3 bases: TGTGCCAGTAGTATAAGGGGTCCAGAGACCCAGTACTTC.

The chain employs TRBV5-1 and TRBJ1-6, with D possibly TRBD1 on 6 matching bases. V was shortened by 2 bases and J by 8 bases, with 17 bases between the two germline ends. Per the germline V gene, CDR1 is SGHRS and CDR2 is YFSETQ. The CDR3 has 16 residues. CDR3 residues: CASSFSGGHGDSPLHF. Here the CDR3 DNA reads TGCGCCAGCAGCTTTTCGGGGGGGCACGGGGATTCACCCCTCCACTTT.

The chain carries TRBV7-2 and TRBJ1-1, with 9 bases fitting TRBD1. The CDR3 length is 17 residues. Germline-derived CDR1 and CDR2 are SGHTA and FQGNSA. Trimming at V came to 6 bases and at J to 1 base, leaving 12 bases not matched to a gene. The CDR3 spells CASSQQGAGLWNTEAFF. CDR3 nucleotide sequence: TGTGCCAGCAGTCAACAGGGGGCCGGGCTTTGGAACACTGAAGCTTTCTTT.

The chain combines TRBV27 with TRBJ2-3; possibly TRBD2 for D (6 bases). Germline V gene lookup returns CDR1 MNHEY and CDR2 SMNVEV (reference sequence). The CDR3 has 17 amino acids. V was shortened by 2 bases and J by 5 bases, with 20 bases between the two germline ends. CDR3 bases: TGTGCCAGCAGTTTAAGTTCGGCTAGCGAAGTTGGAGATACGCAGTATTTT. This sequence encodes CASSLSSASEVGDTQYF.

The V gene is TRBV7-9, the J gene TRBJ1-1; no clear D gene. CDR1 and CDR2 (germline): SEHNR, FQNEAQ (reference sequence). V gave up 2 bases and J gave up 0 bases, with 4 bases separating them. The CDR3 totals 13 residues. The CDR3 here is CASSLQMNTEAFF. The CDR3 DNA sequence: TGTGCCAGCAGCTTACAGATGAACACTGAAGCTTTCTTT.

A few counts support this clone. The chain is built from TRBV27 and TRBJ1-5; tentative D call: TRBD1 (6 bases). Deletions cut 2 bases from V and 5 bases from J, with 13 bases between. The CDR3 is 15 residues long. Germline-derived CDR1 and CDR2 are MNHEY and SMNVEV (reference sequence). This CDR3 is CASSLAGAGDQPQHF. The CDR3 DNA reads TGTGCCAGCAGTTTAGCAGGGGCAGGAGATCAGCCCCAGCATTTT.

V usage is TRBV28 and J usage is TRBJ1-2; TRBD1 matches at 8 bases. The CDR3 totals 13 residues. V was pared by 5 bases and J by 6 bases, with 5 bases of the junction left unmatched. Germline assignment: CDR1 MDHEN and CDR2 SYDVKM. This chain's CDR3 is CASSTGGADGYTF. In nucleotides, the CDR3 is TGTGCCAGCAGTACAGGGGGGGCGGATGGCTACACCTTC.

The V gene is TRBV24-1, the J gene TRBJ2-3; 7 nucleotides agree with TRBD2. J lost 1 base, V lost 0 bases, and 6 bases had no gene match. This CDR3 comprises 17 residues. Germline lookup yields CDR1 KGHDR and CDR2 SFDVKD. In nucleotides, the CDR3 is TGTGCCACCAGTGATTTGATGGCGGGAGCCCGCACAGATACGCAGTATTTT. It specifies CATSDLMAGARTDTQYF.

On this clone: The same CDR3 is also encoded by other DNA sequences in this sample. CDR3: CASSPVSSGNTIYF. The DNA of the CDR3 is TGTGCCAGCTCACCAGTCAGCTCTGGAAACACCATATATTTT. The chain is built from TRBV18 and TRBJ1-3; D is unclear. The CDR3 is 14 residues long. V gave up 2 bases and J gave up 0 bases, with 5 bases separating them. The germline CDR1 and CDR2 sequences are KGHSH and LQKENI.

The gene calls are TRBV18 and TRBJ2-3; 13 nucleotides match TRBD2. The ends lost 3 bases at V and 6 bases at J; junction bases unmatched: 6. CDR1 and CDR2 (germline): KGHSH, LQKENI. The CDR3 contains 16 residues. CDR3 sequence (DNA): TGTGCCAGCTCACCCGTAGGACTAGCGGGGGTGGATACGCAGTATTTT. It specifies CASSPVGLAGVDTQYF.

The CDR3 reads CASSTTGAGDEKLFF. The CDR3 coding sequence is TGTGCCAGCAGTACGACAGGGGCGGGGGATGAAAAACTGTTTTTT. The V call is TRBV28, the J call TRBJ1-4, with 8 bases lining up with TRBD1. CDR3 size: 15 residues. Germline V CDR1 and CDR2: MDHEN, SYDVKM. V shed 5 bases and J 6 bases; nucleotides not matched to a gene: 8.

V gene TRBV4-2 combines with J gene TRBJ2-2, with 13 positions matching TRBD2. The germline V gene encodes CDR1 LGHNA and CDR2 YNFKEQ. V was pared by 0 bases and J by 8 bases, with 3 bases of the junction left unmatched. The CDR3 length is 16 residues. CDR3 loop: CASSQDGTSGIGELFF. Here the CDR3 DNA reads TGTGCCAGCAGCCAAGATGGGACTAGCGGGATAGGGGAGCTGTTTTTT.

V is TRBV7-9 and J is TRBJ2-7; TRBD1 might be the D (5 bases). The germline V gene encodes CDR1 SEHNR and CDR2 FQNEAQ (reference sequence). With 5 bases removed from V and 5 bases from J, the gap between germline ends came to 16 bases. This CDR3 is 14 amino acids long. DNA for the CDR3: TGTGCCAGCAGCCATGATCAGGGTAGGGACGAGCAGTACTTC. It translates to CASSHDQGRDEQYF.

The chain carries TRBV6-6 and TRBJ2-2; 12 bases map to TRBD2. Germline lookup yields CDR1 MNHNY and CDR2 SVGAGI (reference sequence). Losses at the gene ends were 5 bases for V and 5 bases for J; bases not matched to a gene: 6. The CDR3 loop spans 16 amino acids. As DNA, the CDR3 is TGTGCCAGCAGTCGAGGACTAGCGGGATGGACCGGGGAGCTGTTTTTT. This gives the protein CASSRGLAGWTGELFF.